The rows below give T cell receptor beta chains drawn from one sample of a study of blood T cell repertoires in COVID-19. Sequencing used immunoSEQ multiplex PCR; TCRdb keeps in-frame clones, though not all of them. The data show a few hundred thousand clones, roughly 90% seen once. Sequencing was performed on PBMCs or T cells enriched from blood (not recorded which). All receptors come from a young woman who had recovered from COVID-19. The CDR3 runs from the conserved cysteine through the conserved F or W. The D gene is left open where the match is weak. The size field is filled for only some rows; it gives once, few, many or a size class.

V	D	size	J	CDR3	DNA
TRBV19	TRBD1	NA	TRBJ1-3	CASSPTGEKLSGNTIYF	TGTGCCAGCTCGCCGACAGGGGAGAAACTCTCTGGAAACACCATATATTTT
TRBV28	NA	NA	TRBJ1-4	CASSIGQFRKLFF	TGTGCCAGCAGTATCGGACAGTTTCGAAAACTGTTTTTT
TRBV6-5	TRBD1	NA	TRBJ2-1	CASRLTQGDNEQFF	TGTGCCAGCAGACTTACCCAGGGGGACAATGAGCAGTTCTTC
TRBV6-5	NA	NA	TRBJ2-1	CASSRSEEQFF	TGTGCCAGCAGCCGGAGTGAGGAGCAGTTCTTC
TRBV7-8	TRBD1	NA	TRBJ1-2	CASSLYGSRGLAGYTF	TGTGCCAGCAGCTTATATGGTAGCAGGGGGCTTGCTGGCTACACCTTC
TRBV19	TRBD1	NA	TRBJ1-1	CASSQDRGTEAFF	TGTGCCAGTAGTCAGGACAGGGGGACTGAAGCTTTCTTT
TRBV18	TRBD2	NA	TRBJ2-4	CASSGGTSGTGDIQYF	TGTGCCAGCTCAGGAGGGACTAGCGGAACGGGGGACATTCAGTACTTC
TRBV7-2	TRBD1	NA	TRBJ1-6	CASSPIRDRASPLHF	TGTGCCAGCAGCCCTATCCGGGACAGGGCCTCACCCCTCCACTTT
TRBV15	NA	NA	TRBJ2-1	CATSVRGTGNEQFF	TGTGCCACCAGCGTGCGCGGGACTGGCAATGAGCAGTTCTTC
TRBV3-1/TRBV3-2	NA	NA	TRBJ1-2	CASFGGGTPSNYGYTF	TGTGCCAGCTTCGGGGGGGGGACACCCTCTAACTATGGCTACACCTTC
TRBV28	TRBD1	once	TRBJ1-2	CASSLSQGGGYTF	TGTGCCAGCAGTTTAAGTCAGGGGGGTGGCTACACCTTC
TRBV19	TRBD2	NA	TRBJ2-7	CASTVGGLGLDEQYF	TGTGCCAGTACCGTTGGGGGACTTGGACTAGACGAGCAGTACTTC
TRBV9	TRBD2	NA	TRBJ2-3	CASSPRTVASGTDTQYF	TGTGCCAGCAGCCCCCGCACCGTGGCTAGCGGTACAGATACGCAGTATTTT
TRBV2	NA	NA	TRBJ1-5	CASRSDRLANQPQHF	TGTGCCAGCAGATCAGACAGGCTGGCGAATCAGCCCCAGCATTTT
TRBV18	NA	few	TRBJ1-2	CASSPLQGTSGYTF	TGTGCCAGCTCACCACTTCAGGGGACGAGTGGCTACACCTTC
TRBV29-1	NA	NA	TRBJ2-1	CSSPKEAGQFF	TGCAGCTCCCCGAAGGAGGCTGGACAGTTCTTC
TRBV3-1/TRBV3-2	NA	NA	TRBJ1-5	CASSQDPYWPQHF	TGTGCCAGCAGCCAAGATCCCTACTGGCCCCAGCATTTT
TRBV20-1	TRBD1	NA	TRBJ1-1	CSASWGQSHTEAFF	TGCAGTGCTAGTTGGGGACAGAGTCACACTGAAGCTTTCTTT
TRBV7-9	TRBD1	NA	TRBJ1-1	CASSVQGTGNTEAFF	TGTGCCAGCAGCGTACAGGGGACGGGGAACACTGAAGCTTTCTTT
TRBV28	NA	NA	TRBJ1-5	CASNTENQPQHF	TGTGCCAGCAATACAGAGAATCAGCCCCAGCATTTT